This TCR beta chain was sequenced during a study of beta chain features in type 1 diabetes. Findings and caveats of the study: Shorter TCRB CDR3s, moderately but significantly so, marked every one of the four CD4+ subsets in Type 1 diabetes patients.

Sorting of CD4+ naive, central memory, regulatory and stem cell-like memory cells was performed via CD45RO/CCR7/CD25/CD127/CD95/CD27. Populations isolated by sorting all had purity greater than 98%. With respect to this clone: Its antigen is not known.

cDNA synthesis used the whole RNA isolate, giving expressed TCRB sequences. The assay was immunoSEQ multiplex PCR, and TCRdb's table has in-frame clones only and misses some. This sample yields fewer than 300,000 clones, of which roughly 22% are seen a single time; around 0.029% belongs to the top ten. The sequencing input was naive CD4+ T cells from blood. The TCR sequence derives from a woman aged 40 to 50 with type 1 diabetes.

CDR3 sequence reads: CASSQGDGRDNSNQPQHF. CDR3 DNA: TGTGCCAGCAGCCAAGGAGACGGTCGTGACAATAGCAATCAGCCCCAGCATTTT. This rearrangement joins TRBV4-2 to TRBJ1-5; D gene unclear. Germline values: CDR1 LGHNA, CDR2 YNFKEQ. V was cut by 1 base and J by 0 bases, with 16 bases left in between. CDR3 length: 18 residues.